The present entry profiles one T cell receptor (beta chain) with its context. CD8+ and CD4+ T cells from blood underwent TCR beta sequencing. The data belong to a study of CD8 T cells in Susac syndrome. Random hexamers primed reverse transcription of about 0.5 to 1 ug RNA. Each CDR3 protein is one row after TCRdb ran MiXCR on the immunoSEQ multiplex PCR reads. The sample has 250,000 to 300,000 distinct CDR3 sequences, around 83% seen once. With 3 bases clipped from V and 3 bases from J, the junction kept 7 bases outside the gene matches. Germline lookup yields CDR1 LNHDA and CDR2 SQIVND (reference sequence). CDR3 length equals 15 residues.

The receptor comes from a human donor with multiple sclerosis. The chain has TRBV19 and TRBJ2-7, with 8 bases lining up with TRBD1. Sequenced input: CD8+ T cells from PBMCs. The CDR3 sequence is CASSIHWTGNYEQYF. The CDR3 DNA is TGTGCCAGTAGTATCCACTGGACAGGGAACTACGAGCAGTACTTC.